These T cell receptor beta chains were read from a single sample in a study of T cells after yellow fever vaccination. TCRdb reprocessed the 5' RACE reads with MiXCR, giving one entry per CDR3 protein. The sample yields roughly 110,000 distinct CDR3 sequences, 7.5% to 9.5% seen once. The sample consisted of CD8+ T cells sorted from PBMCs, taken 45 days after the yellow fever booster vaccination. The source is a man aged 30 to 45 who received the YFV17D yellow fever vaccine. Each CDR3 is given with its conserved first and last residue. A D gene is named only where the DNA matches it firmly. The size entry is marked missing in some rows and otherwise reads once, few, many or a size class.

V gene: TRBV27
D gene: TRBD2
clone size: many
J gene: TRBJ2-7
CDR3 DNA: TGTGCCAGCACCAGCGGGACTCGCAGCGAGCAGTACTTC
CDR3 protein: CASTSGTRSEQYF

V gene: TRBV30
D gene: TRBD2
clone size: -
J gene: TRBJ2-1
CDR3 DNA: TGTGCCTGGAGTGTACCTAGGCGGGAGGAAGGTGATGAGCAGTTCTTC
CDR3 protein: CAWSVPRREEGDEQFF

V gene: TRBV6-5
D gene: -
clone size: many
J gene: TRBJ2-7
CDR3 DNA: TGTGCCAGCAGTTACTCGAGTAGGTACGAGCAGTACTTC
CDR3 protein: CASSYSSRYEQYF

V gene: TRBV11-2
D gene: -
clone size: -
J gene: TRBJ2-5
CDR3 DNA: TGTGCCAGCAGCTGGGAGGAAGAGACCCAGTACTTC
CDR3 protein: CASSWEEETQYF

V gene: TRBV7-2
D gene: -
clone size: many
J gene: TRBJ2-7
CDR3 DNA: TGTGCCAGCAGCCTGCACCTTACTTACGAGCAGTACTTC
CDR3 protein: CASSLHLTYEQYF

V gene: TRBV29-1
D gene: -
clone size: many
J gene: TRBJ2-1
CDR3 DNA: TGCAGCGGGGAACTAGCTTTTAGGAGTGAGCAGTTCTTC
CDR3 protein: CSGELAFRSEQFF

V gene: TRBV11-2
D gene: TRBD2
clone size: -
J gene: TRBJ2-1
CDR3 DNA: TGTGCCAGCAGCTTAGTTCCCCGGGGGGACCACCCCCAGGGCAATGAGCAGTTCTTC
CDR3 protein: CASSLVPRGDHPQGNEQFF

V gene: TRBV7-6
D gene: -
clone size: many
J gene: TRBJ2-1
CDR3 DNA: TGTGCCAGCAGCTCCTTCGACACGGACGATGGTGAGCAGTTCTTC
CDR3 protein: CASSSFDTDDGEQFF

V gene: TRBV7-9
D gene: -
clone size: few
J gene: TRBJ2-7
CDR3 DNA: TGTGCCAGCAGCTTACTCACCTACGAGCAGTACTTC
CDR3 protein: CASSLLTYEQYF

V gene: TRBV4-3
D gene: -
clone size: -
J gene: TRBJ1-1
CDR3 DNA: TGCGCCAGCAGCCAAGATGGGACCAGGGCGAACACTGAAGCTTTCTTT
CDR3 protein: CASSQDGTRANTEAFF

V gene: TRBV30
D gene: -
clone size: -
J gene: TRBJ2-2
CDR3 DNA: TGTGCCTGGAGCGACTTCGGGGGGGAGCTGTTTTTT
CDR3 protein: CAWSDFGGELFF

V gene: TRBV28
D gene: TRBD1
clone size: -
J gene: TRBJ2-1
CDR3 DNA: TGTGCCAGCAGTTTGAGGACAGGGGTGAACAATGAGCAGTTCTTC
CDR3 protein: CASSLRTGVNNEQFF

V gene: TRBV7-2
D gene: -
clone size: -
J gene: TRBJ1-1
CDR3 DNA: TGTGCCAGCAGCCCAGGGATCACTGAAGCTTTCTTT
CDR3 protein: CASSPGITEAFF

V gene: TRBV6-1
D gene: TRBD1
clone size: many
J gene: TRBJ2-2
CDR3 DNA: TGTGCCAGCAGTCCGGGACAGGGGGCGATCGGGGAGCTGTTTTTT
CDR3 protein: CASSPGQGAIGELFF

V gene: TRBV19
D gene: TRBD2
clone size: -
J gene: TRBJ2-1
CDR3 DNA: TGTGCCAGTAGTAGGCTAGCGGCCTACAATGAGCAGTTCTTC
CDR3 protein: CASSRLAAYNEQFF

V gene: TRBV20-1
D gene: -
clone size: many
J gene: TRBJ2-5
CDR3 DNA: TGCAGTGCTAGCGCCCTAGCGTTAAAGACCCAGTACTTC
CDR3 protein: CSASALALKTQYF